These T cell receptor beta chains were read from a single sample in a study of blood T cell repertoires in COVID-19. TCRdb's table, derived via immunoSEQ multiplex PCR, lists solely in-frame clones and lacks some. The data show around 87,000 clones, roughly three quarters seen once. The specimen sequenced was peripheral blood. All receptors derive from a woman aged 80 or over with acute or convalescent COVID-19. The CDR3 runs from the conserved cysteine through the conserved F or W. The size of a clone is reported for some rows only, either as once, few or many, or as a class for expanded clones.

abundance: NA
j_gene: TRBJ2-1
v_gene: TRBV6-5
CDR3aa: CASSYSGPVVDEQFF

abundance: few
j_gene: TRBJ1-6
v_gene: TRBV7-3
CDR3aa: CASSLISGVWPLHF

abundance: few
j_gene: TRBJ2-1
v_gene: TRBV12-3/TRBV12-4
CDR3aa: CASSRYNEQFF

abundance: NA
j_gene: TRBJ1-6
v_gene: TRBV6-2/TRBV6-3
CDR3aa: CASSYLGQDNSPLHF

abundance: NA
j_gene: TRBJ2-7
v_gene: TRBV27
CDR3aa: CASSSHIVWTGSPVEQYF

abundance: NA
j_gene: TRBJ1-6
v_gene: TRBV6-5
CDR3aa: CASRDWSSYNSPLHF

abundance: NA
j_gene: TRBJ2-1
v_gene: TRBV6-5
CDR3aa: CASRRQGSYNEQFF

abundance: NA
j_gene: TRBJ1-1
v_gene: TRBV30
CDR3aa: CAWSSYTEAFF

abundance: NA
j_gene: TRBJ2-1
v_gene: TRBV27
CDR3aa: CASAIGLTGVYNEQFF

abundance: NA
j_gene: TRBJ2-7
v_gene: TRBV18
CDR3aa: CASSPGTASYEQYF

abundance: few
j_gene: TRBJ2-3
v_gene: TRBV11-2
CDR3aa: CASSPGLPDTQYF

abundance: few
j_gene: TRBJ2-7
v_gene: TRBV4-3
CDR3aa: CASSPWVSGGASYEQYF

abundance: NA
j_gene: TRBJ1-1
v_gene: TRBV3-1/TRBV3-2
CDR3aa: CASRPRGDCKLLDTEAFF

abundance: NA
j_gene: TRBJ2-1
v_gene: TRBV7-2
CDR3aa: CASSQRGGPYNEQFF

abundance: NA
j_gene: TRBJ2-3
v_gene: TRBV4-3
CDR3aa: CASSQQIRGLTDTQYF

abundance: NA
j_gene: TRBJ2-7
v_gene: TRBV2
CDR3aa: CASLATGTGTEQYF

abundance: NA
j_gene: TRBJ1-1
v_gene: TRBV5-5
CDR3aa: CASSTSPQRVRSEAFF

abundance: NA
j_gene: TRBJ1-5
v_gene: TRBV7-9
CDR3aa: CASSEAATSNQPQHF

abundance: NA
j_gene: TRBJ1-4
v_gene: TRBV5-1
CDR3aa: CASSLGAGGGEKLFF

abundance: NA
j_gene: TRBJ2-3
v_gene: TRBV29-1
CDR3aa: CSVEDYKGVATDTQYF

abundance: NA
j_gene: TRBJ1-1
v_gene: TRBV6-5
CDR3aa: CASSYPEESTEAFF

abundance: NA
j_gene: TRBJ2-3
v_gene: TRBV19
CDR3aa: CASRPSGRALIYTQYF

abundance: few
j_gene: TRBJ1-1
v_gene: TRBV18
CDR3aa: CASSPGENTEAFF

abundance: few
j_gene: TRBJ1-5
v_gene: TRBV29-1
CDR3aa: CSVETRSGRDSNQPQHF

abundance: NA
j_gene: TRBJ1-2
v_gene: TRBV7-8
CDR3aa: CASSFGAGGLGGGYTF

abundance: NA
j_gene: TRBJ2-7
v_gene: TRBV27
CDR3aa: CASSFERASYEQYF

abundance: NA
j_gene: TRBJ2-3
v_gene: TRBV6-6
CDR3aa: CASSRTGPGTDTQYF

abundance: once
j_gene: TRBJ2-7
v_gene: TRBV25-1
CDR3aa: CASSDAGTGGHEQYF